These 19 T cell receptor beta chains came from one sample sequenced in a study of blood T cell repertoires in COVID-19. Method: immunoSEQ multiplex PCR; TCRdb's copy keeps in-frame clones and lacks some. Of about 48,000 clones listed, 70% to 90% are singletons. Sequencing was done on a sample of peripheral blood. These receptors were taken from a human donor in a cohort sampled during active COVID-19. The donor label of this sample is uncertain.

The rearrangement uses TRBV24-1 and TRBJ2-3, with 7 bases aligning to TRBD1. The J segment lost 2 bases and the V segment lost 9 bases, leaving 7 bases of the junction unmatched. The CDR3 spans 14 residues. Germline CDR1 KGHDR, CDR2 SFDVKD. The chain's CDR3 is CATSKDRNTDTQYF. In nucleotides, the CDR3 is TGTGCCACCTCCAAGGACAGGAACACAGATACGCAGTATTTT.

This chain links TRBV3-1 (or the pseudogene TRBV3-2) with TRBJ2-7; a possible D gene is TRBD1 (6 bases). There are 15 residues in the CDR3. Trimming shortened V by 1 base and J by 2 bases, and 12 bases separated the two germline ends. Germline loops: CDR1 LGHDT, CDR2 YNNKEL (reference sequence). The CDR3, as DNA: TGTGCCAGCAGCCAAGGTCAGGGGCCCACCTACGAGCAGTACTTC. Its protein product is CASSQGQGPTYEQYF.

This chain connects TRBV11-3 to TRBJ2-6, with TRBD2 identical over 8 bases. CDR3 length equals 15 residues. CDR1 is SGHNT, CDR2 YENEEA, per germline. Losses at the gene ends were 5 bases for V and 2 bases for J; bases not matched to a gene: 2. CDR3 region: CASSPGGPGANVLTF. The CDR3 DNA reads as TGTGCCAGCAGCCCGGGGGGGCCTGGGGCCAACGTCCTGACTTTC.

V and J are TRBV5-6 and TRBJ2-3, with 9 nucleotides matching TRBD2. This CDR3 has 15 residues. After removal of 2 bases from V and 5 bases from J, the junction contained 6 bases not matched to a gene. Germline CDR1 is SGHDT and CDR2 is YYEEEE. The CDR3 protein is CASSLPSGARDTQYF. DNA for the CDR3: TGTGCCAGCAGCTTACCTAGCGGGGCTAGAGATACGCAGTATTTT.

This clone appeared once. The J gene is TRBJ2-7, the V gene TRBV6-5, with a possible D match to TRBD2 (5 bases). Germline CDR1 is MNHEY and CDR2 is SVGAGI. This CDR3 is 15 amino acids long. V lost 6 bases and J 6 bases, leaving 21 bases between the germline ends. The CDR3 sequence is CASRAGLQSPLEQYF. In nucleotides, the CDR3 is TGTGCCAGCAGGGCTGGACTCCAGTCCCCCCTCGAGCAGTACTTC.

This sequence joins TRBV19 and TRBJ2-2; a weak D match, TRBD2 (5 bases). Trimming took off 5 bases at V and 4 bases at J, with 17 bases between the two ends. CDR1 is LNHDA, CDR2 SQIVND, per germline (reference sequence). The CDR3 sequence is 16 residues long. The DNA of the CDR3 is TGTGCCAGTAGTGCACCGGACTCCACGTTCACCGGGGAGCTGTTTTTT. This gives the protein CASSAPDSTFTGELFF.

The chain has TRBV12-3 or TRBV12-4 and TRBJ2-7; perhaps TRBD2 as D (5 bases). V shed 2 bases and J shed 7 bases, with 12 bases lying between them. This CDR3 comprises 13 residues. The CDR3 DNA is TGTGCCAGCAGTTTAATGAGAGGGTCAGAGCAGTACTTC. As protein: CASSLMRGSEQYF.

J is TRBJ2-7 and V is TRBV7-9; 7 bases fit TRBD2. V trimming: 2 bases; J trimming: 5 bases; junction bases outside the gene matches: 6. Germline-derived CDR1 and CDR2 are SEHNR and FQNEAQ (reference sequence). The CDR3 loop spans 14 amino acids. CDR3 in amino acids: CASSLKGLQDEQYF. CDR3 sequence (DNA): TGTGCCAGCAGCTTAAAGGGACTACAAGACGAGCAGTACTTC.

The rearrangement uses TRBV7-3 and TRBJ1-6; no clear D. Trimming removed 2 bases from V and 7 bases from J, with 12 bases in between. Germline-derived CDR1 and CDR2 are SGHTA and FQGTGA. CDR3 length: 15 amino acids. The CDR3 DNA follows: TGTGCCAGCAGCTTAGGAACTGGAGCCAATTCACCCCTCCACTTT. Protein: CASSLGTGANSPLHF.

In its sample, this clone was seen once. The chain has TRBV5-4 and TRBJ2-3, with 16 bases aligning to TRBD2. Germline CDR1 is SGHNT and CDR2 is YYREEE (reference sequence). The CDR3 consists of 18 residues. After removal of 2 bases from V and 1 base from J, the junction contained 4 bases not matched to a gene. CDR3 protein: CASSLGTSGGVGTDTQYF. CDR3 DNA: TGTGCCAGCAGCTTAGGGACTAGCGGGGGGGTGGGCACAGATACGCAGTATTTT.

This rearrangement joins TRBV5-1 to TRBJ1-1; 7 nucleotides line up with TRBD1. The V and J ends lost 3 bases and 5 bases, in that order; junction bases with no gene match: 16. Germline V gene data show CDR1 as SGHRS and CDR2 as YFSETQ. CDR3 length equals 17 residues. The CDR3 bases are TGCGCCAGCAGCTCCTCGACAGGGCAGAATTTTGCGACTGAAGCTTTCTTT. The encoded protein is CASSSSTGQNFATEAFF.

The CDR3 region is CSVRGGATGELFF. The CDR3 DNA is TGCAGCGTTCGCGGGGGGGCCACCGGGGAGCTGTTTTTT. V is TRBV29-1 and J is TRBJ2-2; TRBD2 agrees at 9 bases. The V segment lost 5 bases and the J segment 4 bases; nucleotides outside the gene matches: 2. The CDR3 length is 13 residues. From germline, CDR1 is SQVTM and CDR2 ANQGSEA.

The CDR3 DNA follows: TGCGCCAGCAGCGTAAGGGGGTCCGGGGAGAACACTGAAGCTTTCTTT. As protein: CASSVRGSGENTEAFF. The chain employs TRBV5-1 and TRBJ1-1, with D possibly being TRBD1 (6 bases). Germline lookup yields CDR1 SGHRS and CDR2 YFSETQ. Trimming left V 4 bases short and J 1 base short, with 17 bases between. There are 16 residues in the CDR3.

This chain links TRBV6-6 with TRBJ1-6; D is perhaps TRBD1 (6 bases). The CDR3 length is 14 residues. Germline V gene data show CDR1 as MNHNY and CDR2 as SVGAGI (reference sequence). Trimming pared 5 bases from V and 6 bases from J, leaving 11 bases between. CDR3 amino acids: CASSPSRGNSPLHF. The CDR3 DNA follows: TGTGCCAGCAGTCCATCCAGGGGTAATTCACCCCTCCACTTT.

The V and J genes are TRBV20-1 and TRBJ2-1, with 7 bases fitting TRBD2. The CDR3 is made up of 11 amino acids. Germline values: CDR1 DFQATT, CDR2 SNEGSKA (reference sequence). Written as DNA, the CDR3 is TGCGGGGGGGGTTCCTACAATGAGCAGTTCTTC. It is translated as CGGGSYNEQFF.

The sample holds a few counts of this clone. The V and J genes are TRBV6-4 and TRBJ1-6, with TRBD1 as a possible D gene (5 bases). CDR3 length: 14 amino acids. Trimming took 4 bases from V and 10 from J, leaving 14 bases between them. Germline V gene data show CDR1 as MRHNA and CDR2 as SNTAGT. CDR3 region: CASSATDGHSPLHF. In DNA, the CDR3 is TGTGCCAGCAGTGCCACCGACGGACACTCACCCCTCCACTTT.

V and J are TRBV25-1 and TRBJ2-1; TRBD2 agrees at 7 bases. The V and J ends lost 8 bases and 0 bases, in that order; junction bases with no gene match: 4. The CDR3 runs 14 residues. Germline-derived CDR1 and CDR2 are MGHDK and SYGVNS. CDR3: CASRAGVSYNEQFF. The CDR3 DNA reads as TGTGCCAGCCGGGCGGGGGTCTCCTACAATGAGCAGTTCTTC.

The chain recombines TRBV6-6 with TRBJ1-2; 9 bases fit TRBD1. With 3 bases clipped from V and 7 bases from J, the junction kept 9 bases outside the gene matches. The CDR3 extends over 15 amino acids. CDR1 and CDR2 from the germline V gene are MNHNY and SVGAGI (reference sequence). The CDR3 sequence: CASSYVTGGEGGYTF. The CDR3 region has the DNA TGTGCCAGCAGTTATGTGACAGGGGGGGAAGGTGGCTACACCTTC.

V gene TRBV10-3 combines with J gene TRBJ2-5; 10 bases are shared with TRBD2. The CDR3 runs 16 residues. Germline V gives CDR1 ENHRY, CDR2 SYGVKD. The V segment lost 5 bases and the J segment 4 bases; nucleotides outside the gene matches: 10. CDR3 sequence reads: CAISTVSGGQPETQYF. The CDR3, as DNA: TGTGCCATCAGTACGGTTAGCGGGGGGCAACCAGAGACCCAGTACTTC.